This TCR beta chain derives from a study of blood T cell repertoires in COVID-19. In the study overall: The samples span acute and convalescent COVID-19 from the United States, Italy and Spain.

Germline CDR1 and CDR2: SGDLS and YYNGEE. The CDR3 sequence is 14 residues long. Trimming took off 5 bases at V and 3 bases at J, with 15 bases between the two ends. Produced via immunoSEQ multiplex PCR; TCRdb's table is partial and in-frame only. Altogether about 270,000 clones are present, approximately 90% being singletons, with the ten largest covering about 3%. Participant age was 18 to 89 years, and participants resided in fewer than 25 US areas. V is TRBV9 and J is TRBJ2-7; D might be TRBD2 (6 bases). Sequencing input: PBMCs or T cells enriched from blood (not recorded which). This sequence was found in a woman aged 50 to 65 who had recovered from COVID-19. CDR3 amino acids: CASRTLGGDYEQYF. The CDR3 nucleotides are TGTGCCAGCAGGACCCTCGGGGGAGACTACGAGCAGTACTTC.